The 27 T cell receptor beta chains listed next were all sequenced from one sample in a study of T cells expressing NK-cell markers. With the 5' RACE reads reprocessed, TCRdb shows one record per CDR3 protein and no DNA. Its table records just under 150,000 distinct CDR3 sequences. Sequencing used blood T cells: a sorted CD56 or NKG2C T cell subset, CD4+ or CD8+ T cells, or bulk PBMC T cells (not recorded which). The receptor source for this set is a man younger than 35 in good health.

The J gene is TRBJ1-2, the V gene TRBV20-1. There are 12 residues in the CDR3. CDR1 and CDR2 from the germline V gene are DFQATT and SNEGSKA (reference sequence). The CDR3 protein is CSARDMGIDYTF.

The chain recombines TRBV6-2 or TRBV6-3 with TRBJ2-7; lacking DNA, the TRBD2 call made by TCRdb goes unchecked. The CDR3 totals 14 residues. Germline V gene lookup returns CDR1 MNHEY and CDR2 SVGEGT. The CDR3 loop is CASSSPPESYEQYF.

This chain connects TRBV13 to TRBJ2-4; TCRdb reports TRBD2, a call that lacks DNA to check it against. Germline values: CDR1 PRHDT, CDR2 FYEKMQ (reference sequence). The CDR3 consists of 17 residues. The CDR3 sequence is CASSLTGRAWGKNIQYF.

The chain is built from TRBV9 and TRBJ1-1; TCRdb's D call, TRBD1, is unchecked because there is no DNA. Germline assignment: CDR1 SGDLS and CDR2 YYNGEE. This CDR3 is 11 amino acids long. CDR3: CASGTGTEAFF.

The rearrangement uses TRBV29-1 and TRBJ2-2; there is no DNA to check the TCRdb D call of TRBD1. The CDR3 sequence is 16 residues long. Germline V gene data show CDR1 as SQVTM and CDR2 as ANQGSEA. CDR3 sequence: CSVVTGGPPNTGELFF.

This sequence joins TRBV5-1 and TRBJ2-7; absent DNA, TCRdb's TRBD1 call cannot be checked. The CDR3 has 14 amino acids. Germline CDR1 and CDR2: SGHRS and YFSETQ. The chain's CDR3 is CASSWGQGAYEQYF.

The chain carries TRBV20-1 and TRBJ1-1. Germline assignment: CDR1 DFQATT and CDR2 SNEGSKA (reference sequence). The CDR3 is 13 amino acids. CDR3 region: CSANAALNTEAFF.

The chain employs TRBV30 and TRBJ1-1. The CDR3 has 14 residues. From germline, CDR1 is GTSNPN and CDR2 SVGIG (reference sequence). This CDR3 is CALQATAMNTEAFF.

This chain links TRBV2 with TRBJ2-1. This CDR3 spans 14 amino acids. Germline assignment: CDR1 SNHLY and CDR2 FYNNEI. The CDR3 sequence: CASSETSSYNEQFF.

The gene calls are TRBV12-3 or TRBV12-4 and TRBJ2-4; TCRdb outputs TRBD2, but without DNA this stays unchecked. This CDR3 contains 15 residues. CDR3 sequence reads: CASRPAGEAKNIQYF.

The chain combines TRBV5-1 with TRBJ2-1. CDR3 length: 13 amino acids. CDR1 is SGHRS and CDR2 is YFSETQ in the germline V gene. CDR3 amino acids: CASSLVGENEQFF.

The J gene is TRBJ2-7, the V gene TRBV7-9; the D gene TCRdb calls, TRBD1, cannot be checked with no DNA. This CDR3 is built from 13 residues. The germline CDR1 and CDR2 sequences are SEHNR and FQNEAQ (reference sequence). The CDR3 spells CASSLGGDYEQYF.

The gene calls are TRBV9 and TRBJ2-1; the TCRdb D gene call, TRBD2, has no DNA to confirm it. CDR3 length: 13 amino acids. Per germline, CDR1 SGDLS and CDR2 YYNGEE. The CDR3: CASSPWGEGEQFF.

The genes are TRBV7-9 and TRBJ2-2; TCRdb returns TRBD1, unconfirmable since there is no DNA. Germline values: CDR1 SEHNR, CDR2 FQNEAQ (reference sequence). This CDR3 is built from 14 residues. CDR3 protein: CASLEGARTGELFF.

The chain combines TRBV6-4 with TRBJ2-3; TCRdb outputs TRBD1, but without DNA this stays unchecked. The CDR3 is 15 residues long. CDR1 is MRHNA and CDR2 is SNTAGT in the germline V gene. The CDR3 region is CATASRDSLADTQYF.

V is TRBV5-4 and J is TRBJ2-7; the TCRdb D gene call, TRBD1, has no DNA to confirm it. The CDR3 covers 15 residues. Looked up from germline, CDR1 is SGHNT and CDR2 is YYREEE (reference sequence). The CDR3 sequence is CASSNAGTGGYEQYF.

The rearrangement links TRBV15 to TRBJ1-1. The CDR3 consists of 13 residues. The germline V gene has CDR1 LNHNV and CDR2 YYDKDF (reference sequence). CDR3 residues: CATSRDGYSEAFF. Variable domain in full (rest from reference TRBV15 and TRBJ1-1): DAMVIQNPRYQVTQFGKPVTLSCSQTLNHNVMYWYQQKSSQAPKLLFHYYDKDFNNEADTPDNFQSRRPNTSFCFLDIRSPGLGDTAMYLCATSRDGYSEAFFGQGTRLTVV.

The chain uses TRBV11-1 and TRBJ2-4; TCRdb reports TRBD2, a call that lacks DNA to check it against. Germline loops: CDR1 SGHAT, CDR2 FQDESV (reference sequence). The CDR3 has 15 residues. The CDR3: CASSSRSPGESIQYF.

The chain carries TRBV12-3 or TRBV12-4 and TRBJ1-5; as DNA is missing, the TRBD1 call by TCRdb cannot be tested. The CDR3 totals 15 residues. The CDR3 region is CASSQGQAPGQPQHF.

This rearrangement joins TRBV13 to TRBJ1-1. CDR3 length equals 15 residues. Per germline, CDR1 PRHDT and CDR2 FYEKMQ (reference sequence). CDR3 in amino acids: CASSFPTSGNTEAFF.

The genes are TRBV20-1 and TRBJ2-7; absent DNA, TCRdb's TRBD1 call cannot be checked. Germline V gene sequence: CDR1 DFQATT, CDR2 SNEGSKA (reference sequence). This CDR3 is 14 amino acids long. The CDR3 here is CSARTRDSPYEQYF.

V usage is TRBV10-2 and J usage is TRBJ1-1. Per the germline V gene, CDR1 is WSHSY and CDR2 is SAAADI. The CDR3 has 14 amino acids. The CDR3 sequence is CASSEDPENTEAFF.

CDR3 amino acids: CASSPSRTRNNEQFF. V is TRBV4-3 and J is TRBJ2-1; TCRdb indicates TRBD2, and absent DNA this call remains unverified. The CDR3 is made up of 15 amino acids. Per germline, CDR1 LGHNA and CDR2 YSLEER.

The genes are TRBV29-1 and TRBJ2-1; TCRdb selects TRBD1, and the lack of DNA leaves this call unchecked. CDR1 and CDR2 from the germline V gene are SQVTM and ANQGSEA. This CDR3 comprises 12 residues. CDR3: CSAARDFNEQFF.

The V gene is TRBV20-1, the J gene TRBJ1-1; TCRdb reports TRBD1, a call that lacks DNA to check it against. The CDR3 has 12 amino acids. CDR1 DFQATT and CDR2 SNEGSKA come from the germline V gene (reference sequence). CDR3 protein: CSALGGDTEAFF.

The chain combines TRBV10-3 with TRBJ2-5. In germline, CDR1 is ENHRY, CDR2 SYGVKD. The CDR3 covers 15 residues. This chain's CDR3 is CAISESESGWETQYF.

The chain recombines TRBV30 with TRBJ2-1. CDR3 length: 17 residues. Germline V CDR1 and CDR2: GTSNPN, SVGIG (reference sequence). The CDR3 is CAWSAPLPTSYHNEQFF.